This T cell receptor (beta chain) was recorded in a study of cytomegalovirus exposure and HLA in healthy donors (dated 2017 in TCRdb). About the full investigation: In an earlier analysis of 587 of the donors, around 290 Gb of sequence data and 90 million to 120 million unique TCR beta sequences from some 170 million T cells were reported. A separate validation cohort of over a hundred different subjects was used in addition to the approximately 640-subject first cohort. Using immunosequencing, the study profiled T cell repertoires from about 620 subjects and related those repertoires to cytomegalovirus serostatus. Of the roughly 410 genotyped donors, more than 75% were placed in the genetic ancestry cluster associated with self-reported Caucasian donors. A later analysis re-analyzed previously published TCR beta repertoires from hundreds of donors and added high-resolution HLA genotyping to study TCR occurrence patterns. The number of donors typed differed by locus, with about 629-630 for A, B, C, DRB1 and DQB1, more than 500 for DQA1, 600 to 610 for DPA1, and some 450 for DPB1. An earlier analysis of 587 of the donors used high-throughput TCR beta sequencing to judge whether each TCR beta V gene segment behaved as functional or pseudogenic. Among 398 genotyped donors of the cohort, an average of approximately 250,000 unique TCR beta nucleotide sequences were sequenced per donor, roughly a sixth of them non-productive. Approximately 300 gigabases of sequencing data and tens of millions of unique TCR sequences made up an early release that covered about 640 HLA-typed donors. Class I and class II HLA loci were covered by the typing at four-digit resolution. Genome-wide SNP genotypes for about 55% of the roughly 670 donors were used in a later genetic analysis, which treated that subset as a discovery cohort. The study aimed to test whether signatures of past pathogen exposure could be identified by cataloging public T cell receptors. Every repertoire in the discovery cohort had been generated on one and the same sequencing platform. To predict cytomegalovirus infection status, the study brought together high-throughput TCR immunosequencing, statistical association of individual TCRs with disease status, and machine learning. Donor age, sex, ethnicity and CMV serostatus were compiled together with the repertoire data. A handful of DR-DQ haplotypes were treated as single units for association and clustering because of strong linkage in the cohort. Rather than using new phenotypic data, the later analysis identified candidate immune exposures from TCR beta sequences and from how often those sequences occurred across donors.

Library prep was done by the immunoSEQ multiplex PCR assay. The multiplex PCR relied on a mix of 60 forward primers for TCR Vbeta segments and 13 reverse primers for TCR Jbeta segments. A multiplex PCR assay on genomic DNA amplified the CDR3 region of rearranged TCR beta genes. The Illumina HiSeq System was used to sequence the amplified TCR beta libraries as 87-base-pair reads. Per the authors' processing: A later analysis counted tens of millions of unique TCR beta chains across the 700 or so repertoires, and roughly 10 million of these chains were shared by at least two donors. Raw reads were error-corrected and collapsed into unique sequences with a nearest-neighbor algorithm that merged closely related sequences to remove PCR and sequencing errors. V, D and J gene segments were assigned by aligning CDR3 sequences to IMGT reference sequences. Each retained sequence needed at least a six-nucleotide match to both a V gene segment and a J gene segment. Rearrangements were classified as productive when the CDR3 lacked stop codons and remained in frame with V and J, and all other rearrangements were classified as non-productive. CDR3 was defined according to IMGT convention as the region running from the second conserved V-encoded cysteine to the conserved J-encoded phenylalanine. Sequences without an unambiguous match to a single V gene segment were excluded from the earlier analysis of approximately 600 of the donors. An earlier analysis of a few hundred of the donors called V segments functional above 56.7% productive rearrangements and segregating when the between-donor standard deviation exceeded 5%. A statistical classification framework was built to diagnose cytomegalovirus status from the catalog of TCR beta chain sequences. In a later analysis, V and J genes were assigned by comparing TCR nucleotide sequences against IMGT/GENE-DB human TR gene sequences. Using the TCRdist pipeline, a later analysis assigned CDR3 sequences along with most-parsimonious VDJ recombination scenarios. In a later analysis, each TCR beta chain was defined by its CDR3 amino acid sequence together with its V-gene family, and reads lacking a unique V-gene family were excluded. A later analysis removed 592 highly shared, low-generation-probability nucleotide sequences to deal with suspected cross-contamination and a sequencing artifact. For each public chain, a later analysis derived a clonal expansion index from normalized ranks of inferred template counts within each repertoire. Generation probabilities in a later analysis came from a VDJ recombination model fitted to out-of-frame rearrangements, and those results were checked against IGoR. Hypergeometric tests were used in a later analysis to score TCR-TCR, TCR-HLA and TCR-CMV co-occurrence, with a repertoire-size bias correction applied to the TCR pairs. False discovery rates were estimated in a later analysis by permuting HLA or CMV assignments 20 times. In a later analysis, co-occurring TCRs were grouped with DBSCAN, and TCRdist sequence similarity was added when clustering was performed within HLA-allele-positive subsets. For co-occurrence clustering, repertoires with fewer than 30,000 or more than 120,000 public chains were excluded, along with several repertoires with anomalous nucleotide sharing. In TCRdb, the immuneACCESS table is reduced to in-frame sequences with V and J assigned. These tables do not hold every clone; where another copy was compared, an unresolved V gene accounts for under half, and the others remain unexplained. V, J and clone size reflect that table, while D and trimming were determined from the DNA. The sample contains approximately 100,000 clones, roughly 70% of them found a single time. The ten biggest clones cover more than 9% of the sample.

The cohort comprised some 700 healthy bone marrow donors. At the time of sampling, all cohort members were nominally healthy, though unrecorded immune exposures were likely present. The donor was CMV seronegative and belonged to the group of over 300 seronegative cohort members. Each donor provided a peripheral blood sample, and peripheral blood mononuclear cells were used for TCR beta sequencing. Genomic DNA extraction from the blood cell samples was performed with the Qiagen DNeasy Blood Extraction Kit. A remark on this clone: Its antigen is unknown. Within one base of it there is no much larger clone, and no base qualities were kept.

The paper's findings and limits, for the study overall: Correlated functional status among segregating V segments might be attributable to linkage disequilibrium, but an unknown experimental factor could not be ruled out. According to a later genetic analysis, donors in an Asian-associated ancestry cluster had fewer N-insertions in productive TCRs than the approximately 670-donor mean. Because the 87-base-pair reads could not distinguish some IMGT-functional V segments, including TRBV6-2 and TRBV6-3, those segments were excluded. In a later analysis, the rate of TCR association differed among HLA loci, with DRB1 alleles having the most associated TCRs and HLA-C alleles having the fewest. The study listed 150 to 200 TCR beta chains as associated with cytomegalovirus. At a false discovery rate of 0.05, a later analysis linked some 17,000 TCR beta sequences to specific HLA alleles. CMV serostatus was the only immune exposure information available for the cohort. HLA typing was unavailable for some donors at each locus, so association tests used only the typed subset. Because counts were too low, roughly 18 rarely observed V segments, including chromosome 9 orphons, were left out of the earlier analysis of about 500 of the donors. Most TCR sequences were observed very rarely across donors, whereas some public TCRs were present in many individuals. Compared with equally common non-associated chains, HLA-associated TCR beta chains in a later analysis were more clonally expanded and had lower generation probabilities. A cluster of highly shared sequence variants was judged likely to represent a technical artifact of the sequencing pipeline. In a later analysis, most CMV-associated TCR beta chains were found to appear HLA-restricted, with HLA associations seemingly driven largely by CMV exposure. The authors suggested that the approach could potentially be extended to other disease states and immunological phenotypes. Assigning TCR associations to individual alleles was difficult when HLA alleles, especially DR and DQ, strongly co-occurred. In vitro tests confirmed that a few of the cytomegalovirus-associated TCR beta chains recognize cytomegalovirus antigens. Several of the top co-occurrence clusters appeared to be linked to parvovirus B19, influenza, CMV and Epstein-Barr virus, according to a later analysis. Sequencing depth was assumed to be roughly uniform across donors in the presence/absence analyses, though that assumption may not hold. This cohort had only TCR beta chains sequenced, and the lack of alpha or paired-chain data limited which features could be detected. Cytomegalovirus status was reported to be diagnosed by the classifier with high specificity and sensitivity in both the original and validation cohorts. An association between a missense DCLRE1C variant and V-gene and J-gene trimming of TCR beta chains was found in a later genetic analysis and replicated in an independent cohort. In an earlier analysis of approximately 590 of the donors, most TCR beta V segments appeared in productive rearrangements about 87% or about 30% of the time, broadly matching IMGT annotations. A further reported finding was that TCR beta sequences accurately predicted the HLA-A and HLA-B alleles for most subjects in the first cohort.

The cysteine opens and the phenylalanine closes a CDR3 of 17 amino acids. Of the read, only the CDR3 DNA is kept; its 51 bases are in frame from base 1. For CDR1 and CDR2, the germline V gene lists KGHSH and LQKENI. V is cut by 0 bases and J by 0 bases, and the space between the germline ends is 12 bases. The rearrangement joined TRBV18 to TRBJ2-1, with the identity of the D gene unclear. The sample consisted of PBMCs. The clonotype was recovered from a man aged 50 to 59 in good health and CMV-seronegative. The CDR3 reads CASSPPVTLDSYNEQFF. The sequenced DNA: TGTGCCAGCTCACCACCCGTGACTCTCGACTCCTACAATGAGCAGTTCTTC.